This T cell receptor beta chain was sequenced in a study of shared clonotypes between healthy human individuals. Study background: Used for every donor were three CD4 naive, three CD4 memory, two CD8 naive and one CD8 memory plate.

As to this clone: Its target is not known.

Method: immunoSEQ multiplex PCR; TCRdb's copy keeps in-frame clones and lacks some. Of approximately 1,000,000 clones listed, approximately 80% are singletons. Findings and limits, study-wide: In general, naive subsets displayed greater estimated richness than memory subsets did.

CDR1 is SGHRS and CDR2 is YFSETQ in the germline V gene. This CDR3 region has 16 residues. Trimming took 2 bases from V and 4 from J, leaving 16 bases between them. Material for sequencing was memory CD4+ T cells from PBMCs. Subset noted: CD45RA-negative fraction. This chain joins TRBV5-1 and TRBJ2-1, with D possibly TRBD1 on 5 matching bases. The clonotype originates from a man aged 18 to 30 in good health. Some clones in this sample may be carry-over from other donors' samples. CDR3 region: CASSFSGSLEYNEQFF. The CDR3 nucleotides read TGCGCCAGCAGCTTCTCAGGGTCATTGGAATACAATGAGCAGTTCTTC.